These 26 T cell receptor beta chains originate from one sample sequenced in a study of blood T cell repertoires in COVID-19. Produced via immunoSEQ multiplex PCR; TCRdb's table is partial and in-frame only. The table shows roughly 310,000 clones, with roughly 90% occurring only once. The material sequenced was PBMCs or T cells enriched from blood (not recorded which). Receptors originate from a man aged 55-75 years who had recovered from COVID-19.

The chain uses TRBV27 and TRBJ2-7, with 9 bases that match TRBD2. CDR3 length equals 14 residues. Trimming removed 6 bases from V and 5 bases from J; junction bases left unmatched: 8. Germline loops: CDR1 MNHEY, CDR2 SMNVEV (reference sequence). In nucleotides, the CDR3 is TGTGCCAGCAGAGATCTAGCGGGGCGACACGAGCAGTACTTC. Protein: CASRDLAGRHEQYF.

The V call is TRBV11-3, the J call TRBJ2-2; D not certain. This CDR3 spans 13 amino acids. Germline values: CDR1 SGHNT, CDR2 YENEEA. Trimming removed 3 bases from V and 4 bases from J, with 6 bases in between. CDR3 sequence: CASSFPGTGELFF. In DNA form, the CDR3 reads TGTGCCAGCAGCTTCCCGGGCACCGGGGAGCTGTTTTTT.

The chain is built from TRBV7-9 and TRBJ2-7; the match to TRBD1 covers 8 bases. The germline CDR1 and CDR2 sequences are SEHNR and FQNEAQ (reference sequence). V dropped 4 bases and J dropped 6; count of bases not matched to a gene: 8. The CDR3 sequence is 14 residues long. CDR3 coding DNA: TGTGCCAGCAGCTCCGGACAGGGTTTTTCCGAGCAGTACTTC. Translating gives CASSSGQGFSEQYF.

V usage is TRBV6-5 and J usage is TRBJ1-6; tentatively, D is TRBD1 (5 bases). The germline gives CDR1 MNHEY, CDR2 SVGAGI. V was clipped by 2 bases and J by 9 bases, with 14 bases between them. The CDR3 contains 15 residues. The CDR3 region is CASSYGQTRSSPLHF. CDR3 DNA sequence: TGTGCCAGCAGTTACGGACAAACTCGAAGTTCACCCCTCCACTTT.

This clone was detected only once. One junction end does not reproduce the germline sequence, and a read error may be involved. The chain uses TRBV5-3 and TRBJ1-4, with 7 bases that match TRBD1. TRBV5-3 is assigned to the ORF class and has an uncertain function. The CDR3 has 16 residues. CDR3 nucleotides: TGTGCCGGAAGAGTTCAGGGGGAGGCAACTAATGAAAAACTGTTTTTT. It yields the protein CAGRVQGEATNEKLFF.

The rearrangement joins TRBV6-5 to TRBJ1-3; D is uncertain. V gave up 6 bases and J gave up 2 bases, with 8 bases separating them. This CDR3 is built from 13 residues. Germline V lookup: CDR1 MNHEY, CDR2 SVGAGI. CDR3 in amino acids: CASRTTTGNTIYF. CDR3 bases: TGTGCCAGCAGGACGACAACTGGAAACACCATATATTTT.

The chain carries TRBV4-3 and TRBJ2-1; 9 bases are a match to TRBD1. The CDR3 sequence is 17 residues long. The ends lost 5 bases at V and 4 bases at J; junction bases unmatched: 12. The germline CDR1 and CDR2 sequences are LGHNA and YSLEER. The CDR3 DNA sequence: TGCGCCAGCAGCTCAGGTCGGGGACAGGGCGGGTACAATGAGCAGTTCTTC. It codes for CASSSGRGQGGYNEQFF.

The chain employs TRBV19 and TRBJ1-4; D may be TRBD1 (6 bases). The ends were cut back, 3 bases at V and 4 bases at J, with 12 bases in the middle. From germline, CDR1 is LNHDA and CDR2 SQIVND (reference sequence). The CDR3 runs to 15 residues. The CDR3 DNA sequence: TGTGCCAGTAGTATTCAGGGGCAAGGTAATGAAAAACTGTTTTTT. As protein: CASSIQGQGNEKLFF.

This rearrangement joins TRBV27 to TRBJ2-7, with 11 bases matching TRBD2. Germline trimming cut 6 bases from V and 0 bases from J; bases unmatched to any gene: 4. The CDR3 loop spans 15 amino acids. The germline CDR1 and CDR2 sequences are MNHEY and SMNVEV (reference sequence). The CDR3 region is CASRSTSGASYEQYF. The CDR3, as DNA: TGTGCCAGCAGGTCGACTAGCGGGGCCTCCTACGAGCAGTACTTC.

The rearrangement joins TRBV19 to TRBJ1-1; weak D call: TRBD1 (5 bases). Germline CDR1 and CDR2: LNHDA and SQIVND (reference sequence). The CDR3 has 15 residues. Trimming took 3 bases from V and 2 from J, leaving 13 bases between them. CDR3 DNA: TGTGCCAGTAGTATTTTAGGCGGGGACAACACTGAAGCTTTCTTT. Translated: CASSILGGDNTEAFF.

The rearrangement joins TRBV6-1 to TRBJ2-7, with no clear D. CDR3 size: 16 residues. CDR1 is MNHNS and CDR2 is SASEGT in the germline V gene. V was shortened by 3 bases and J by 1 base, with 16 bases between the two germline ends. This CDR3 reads CASSDPKKRLSYEQYF. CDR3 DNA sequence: TGTGCCAGCAGTGACCCAAAAAAGAGATTATCCTACGAGCAGTACTTC.

The DNA for the CDR3 is TGTGCCAGTTCCTCGTATTCGTACAGTACTCGCTACACAGATACGCAGTATTTT. Residues: CASSSYSYSTRYTDTQYF. The rearrangement joins TRBV19 to TRBJ2-3, with no clear D. The CDR3 totals 18 residues. Trimming removed 8 bases from V and 2 bases from J, with 26 bases in between. Germline lookup yields CDR1 LNHDA and CDR2 SQIVND (reference sequence).

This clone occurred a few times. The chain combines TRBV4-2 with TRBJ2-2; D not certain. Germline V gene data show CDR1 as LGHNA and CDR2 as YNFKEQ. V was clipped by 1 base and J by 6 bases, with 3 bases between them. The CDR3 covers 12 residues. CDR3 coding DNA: TGTGCCAGCAGCCAAGTCTCCGGGGAGCTGTTTTTT. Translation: CASSQVSGELFF.

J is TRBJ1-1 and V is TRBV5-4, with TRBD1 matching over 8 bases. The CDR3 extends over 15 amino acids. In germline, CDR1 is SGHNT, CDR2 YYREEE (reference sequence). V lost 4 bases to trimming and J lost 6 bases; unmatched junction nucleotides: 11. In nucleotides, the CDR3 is TGTGCCAGCAGCAAGCAACAGGGGGTCAACTCTGAAGCTTTCTTT. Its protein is CASSKQQGVNSEAFF.

CDR3 region: CASSRTSVDSYEQYF. CDR3 in DNA: TGTGCCAGCAGTCGTACTAGTGTAGACTCCTACGAGCAGTACTTC. V and J are TRBV6-2 or TRBV6-3 and TRBJ2-7; the D gene is possibly TRBD2 (5 bases). Trimming cost V 5 bases and J 0 bases, with 14 bases left between them. CDR3 length equals 15 residues. Looked up from germline, CDR1 is MNHEY and CDR2 is SVGEGT.

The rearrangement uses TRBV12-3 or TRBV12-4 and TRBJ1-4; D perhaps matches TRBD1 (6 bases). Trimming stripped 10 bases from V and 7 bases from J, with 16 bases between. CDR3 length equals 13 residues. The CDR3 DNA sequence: TGTGCCAACACGAGGGGGTTGGGTGAAAAACTGTTTTTT. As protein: CANTRGLGEKLFF.

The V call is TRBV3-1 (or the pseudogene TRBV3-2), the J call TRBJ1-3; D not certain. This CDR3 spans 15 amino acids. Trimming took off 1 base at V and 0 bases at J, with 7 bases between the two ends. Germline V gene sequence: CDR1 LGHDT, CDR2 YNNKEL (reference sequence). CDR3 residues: CASSQGSNSGNTIYF. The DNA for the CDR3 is TGTGCCAGCAGCCAAGGTTCCAACTCTGGAAACACCATATATTTT.

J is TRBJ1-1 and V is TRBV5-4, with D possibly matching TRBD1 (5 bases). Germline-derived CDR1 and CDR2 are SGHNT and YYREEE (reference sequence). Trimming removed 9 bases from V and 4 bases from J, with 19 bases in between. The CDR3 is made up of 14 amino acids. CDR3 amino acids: CATTLGGGGTEAFF. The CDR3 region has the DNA TGTGCCACAACTTTGGGGGGTGGAGGCACTGAAGCTTTCTTT.

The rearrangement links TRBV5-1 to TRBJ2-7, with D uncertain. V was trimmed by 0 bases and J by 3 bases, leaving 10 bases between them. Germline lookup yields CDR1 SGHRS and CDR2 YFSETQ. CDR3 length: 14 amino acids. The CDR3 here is CASSLAGNNYEQYF. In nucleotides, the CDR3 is TGCGCCAGCAGCTTGGCGGGTAATAACTACGAGCAGTACTTC.

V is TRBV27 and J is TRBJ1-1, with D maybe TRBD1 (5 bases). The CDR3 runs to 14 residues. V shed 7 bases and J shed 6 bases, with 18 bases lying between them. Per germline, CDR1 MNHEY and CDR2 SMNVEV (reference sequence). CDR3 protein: CASTSGQEHPEAFF. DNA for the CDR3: TGTGCCAGCACCTCAGGGCAGGAGCACCCTGAAGCTTTCTTT.

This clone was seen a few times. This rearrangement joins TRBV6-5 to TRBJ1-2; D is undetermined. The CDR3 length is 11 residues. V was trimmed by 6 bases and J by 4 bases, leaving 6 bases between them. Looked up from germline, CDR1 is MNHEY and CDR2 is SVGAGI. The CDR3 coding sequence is TGTGCCAGCAGAATCGTCTATGGCTACACCTTC. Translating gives CASRIVYGYTF.

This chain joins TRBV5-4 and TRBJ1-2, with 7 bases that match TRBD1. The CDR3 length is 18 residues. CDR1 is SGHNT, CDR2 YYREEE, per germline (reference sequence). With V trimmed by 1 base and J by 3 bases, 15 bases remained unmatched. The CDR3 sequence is CASSLLRGQPGWDYGYTF. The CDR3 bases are TGTGCCAGCAGCTTGCTCAGGGGACAGCCTGGGTGGGACTATGGCTACACCTTC. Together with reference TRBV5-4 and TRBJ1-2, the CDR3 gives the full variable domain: ETGVTQSPTHLIKTRGQQVTLRCSSQSGHNTVSWYQQALGQGPQFIFQYYREEENGRGNFPPRFSGLQFPNYSSELNVNALELDDSALYLCASSLLRGQPGWDYGYTFGSGTRLTVV.

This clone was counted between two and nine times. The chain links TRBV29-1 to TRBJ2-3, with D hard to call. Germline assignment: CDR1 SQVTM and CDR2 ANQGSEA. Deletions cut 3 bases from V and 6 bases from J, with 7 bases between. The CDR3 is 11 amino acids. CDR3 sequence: CSVDPGDTQYF. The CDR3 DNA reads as TGCAGCGTTGACCCCGGGGATACGCAGTATTTT.

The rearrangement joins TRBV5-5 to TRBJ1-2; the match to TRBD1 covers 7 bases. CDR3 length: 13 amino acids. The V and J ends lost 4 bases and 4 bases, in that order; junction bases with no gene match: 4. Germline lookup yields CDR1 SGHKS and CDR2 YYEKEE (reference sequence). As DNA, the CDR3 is TGTGCCAGCAGCCCTCAGGGGGGCTATGGCTACACCTTC. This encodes CASSPQGGYGYTF.

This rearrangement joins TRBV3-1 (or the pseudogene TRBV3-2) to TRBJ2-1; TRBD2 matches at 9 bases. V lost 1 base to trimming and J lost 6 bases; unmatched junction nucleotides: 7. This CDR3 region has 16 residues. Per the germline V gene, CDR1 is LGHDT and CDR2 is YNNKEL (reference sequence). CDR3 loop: CASSQVNGLARNEQFF. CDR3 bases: TGTGCCAGCAGCCAAGTCAACGGACTAGCGCGCAATGAGCAGTTCTTC.

CDR3 sequence: CASSPFTGVADTQYF. CDR3 DNA sequence: TGCGCCAGCAGCCCGTTCACAGGGGTCGCAGATACGCAGTATTTT. This chain uses TRBV5-1 with TRBJ2-3, with 7 positions matching TRBD1. This CDR3 has 15 residues. V shed 4 bases, J shed 4 bases, and the junction held 9 bases outside the gene matches. The germline gives CDR1 SGHRS, CDR2 YFSETQ. The full variable domain, completed using reference TRBV5-1 and TRBJ2-3, is KAGVTQTPRYLIKTRGQQVTLSCSPISGHRSVSWYQQTPGQGLQFLFEYFSETQRNKGNFPGRFSGRQFSNSRSEMNVSTLELGDSALYLCASSPFTGVADTQYFGPGTRLTVL.